The 9 T cell receptor beta chains below were found in one sample sequenced in a study of cytomegalovirus exposure and HLA in healthy donors. Amplification used 60 Vbeta primers and 13 Jbeta primers. Here immunoSEQ multiplex PCR was the method, and the copy in TCRdb shows in-frame clones only, minus some. The sample comprises 150,000 or so clones, roughly 78% of which are singletons, and about 3.4% rests with the top ten. The material sequenced was PBMCs. These receptors originate from a man between 18 and 29 years old in good health and CMV-seropositive.

On this clone: At one boundary the junction diverges from the germline segment, which might be a read error. The J gene is TRBJ2-7, the V gene TRBV7-3, with 7 nucleotides matching TRBD1. CDR3 length: 15 amino acids. Germline V CDR1 and CDR2: SGHTA, FQGTGA. Here the CDR3 DNA reads TGTGCCAGCAGCCTAACCAGGGGGACGGTGGACGAGCAGTACTTC. Protein sequence: CASSLTRGTVDEQYF. Using reference TRBV7-3 and TRBJ2-7 for the parts outside the CDR3, the full variable domain is GAGVSQTPSNKVTEKGKYVELRCDPISGHTALYWYRQSLGQGPEFLIYFQGTGAADDSGLPNDRFFAVRPEGSVSTLKIQRTERGDSAVYLCASSLTRGTVDEQYFGPGTRLTVT.

Concerning this clone itself: Sequence at one end of the junction differs from germline and may be a read error. This sequence joins TRBV9 and TRBJ2-7; tentatively, D is TRBD2 (6 bases). The CDR3 contains 19 residues. Germline values: CDR1 SGDLS, CDR2 YYNGEE. The CDR3 is CASSQSVPYDFGSSNEQYF. The CDR3 coding sequence is TGTGCCAGCAGCCAGAGCGTACCCTACGATTTCGGGAGCTCCAACGAGCAGTACTTC.

This rearrangement joins TRBV11-2 to TRBJ2-3, with 7 positions matching TRBD2. This CDR3 comprises 16 residues. Germline V gives CDR1 SGHAT, CDR2 FQNNGV. Trimming at V came to 8 bases and at J to 0 bases, leaving 11 bases not matched to a gene. This chain's CDR3 is CASSLVAGASTDTQYF. In DNA form, the CDR3 reads TGTGCCAGCTCCTTGGTAGCGGGTGCTAGCACAGATACGCAGTATTTT.

The V gene is TRBV19, the J gene TRBJ2-7; D gene unclear. CDR1 LNHDA and CDR2 SQIVND come from the germline V gene (reference sequence). The ends were cut back, 3 bases at V and 1 base at J, with 7 bases in the middle. The CDR3 is 13 residues long. The CDR3 DNA reads TGTGCCAGTAGTATGGCAGATTCCTACGAGCAGTACTTC. Translation: CASSMADSYEQYF. Based on the CDR3 plus reference TRBV19 and TRBJ2-7, the full variable domain is DGGITQSPKYLFRKEGQNVTLSCEQNLNHDAMYWYRQDPGQGLRLIYYSQIVNDFQKGDIAEGYSVSREKKESFPLTVTSAQKNPTAFYLCASSMADSYEQYFGPGTRLTVT.

The gene calls are TRBV30 and TRBJ2-7; 12 nucleotides agree with TRBD1. The germline V gene has CDR1 GTSNPN and CDR2 SVGIG (reference sequence). The junction had 6 bases not matched to a gene; V was cut back by 7 bases and J by 5 bases. The CDR3 is made up of 13 amino acids. The CDR3 nucleotides are TGTGCCTTATACGGGACAGGGGGCGACGAGCAGTACTTC. This encodes CALYGTGGDEQYF.

The genes are TRBV30 and TRBJ1-6, with D perhaps matching TRBD1 (6 bases). The CDR3 has 14 amino acids. Per the germline V gene, CDR1 is GTSNPN and CDR2 is SVGIG (reference sequence). Between the trimmed V and J ends, which lost 4 bases and 7 bases, there was a span of 14 bases. The CDR3 protein is CAWMDSGGNSPLHF. The DNA of the CDR3 is TGTGCCTGGATGGACAGCGGGGGCAATTCACCCCTCCACTTT.

The chain couples TRBV30 to TRBJ2-6, with D unclear. V lost 2 bases and J lost 0, with 5 bases in between. Germline CDR1 is GTSNPN and CDR2 is SVGIG (reference sequence). There are 14 residues in the CDR3. CDR3 protein: CAWSRSSGANVLTF. CDR3 DNA: TGTGCCTGGAGTCGTAGCTCTGGGGCCAACGTCCTGACTTTC.

The sample holds one count of this clone. V is TRBV4-1 and J is TRBJ1-2; possible D gene TRBD1, 6 bases. This CDR3 comprises 14 residues. Germline CDR1 MGHRA, CDR2 YSYEKL. V lost 0 bases and J 4 bases, leaving 9 bases between the germline ends. CDR3 coding DNA: TGCGCCAGCAGCCAAGACAGGGGTTCCTATGGCTACACCTTC. This sequence encodes CASSQDRGSYGYTF.

This chain connects TRBV28 to TRBJ1-1; TRBD1 aligns across 12 bases. This CDR3 is built from 16 residues. Per the germline V gene, CDR1 is MDHEN and CDR2 is SYDVKM. With 1 base clipped from V and 4 bases from J, the junction kept 4 bases outside the gene matches. The CDR3 nucleotides read TGTGCCAGCAGTTTATTGGGGACAGGGGGCGTCACTGAAGCTTTCTTT. Encoded protein: CASSLLGTGGVTEAFF.